The subject of this entry is one T cell receptor (beta chain). What it recognizes is unknown. TCRdb recomputed calls from the 5' RACE reads with MiXCR, one row per CDR3 protein. There are hundreds of thousands of distinct CDR3 sequences in the sample; more than 13% occur only once, and approximately 8.2% lies in the top ten. Only healthy Caucasians were enrolled as donors. V shed 4 bases and J 6 bases; nucleotides not matched to a gene: 12. The germline CDR1 and CDR2 sequences are SGHKS and YYEKEE (reference sequence). The CDR3 has 15 amino acids. These data come from a study of identical twins. Broader study findings: Within twin pairs, the out-of-frame alpha sequences they shared showed excess low generation probability. Reduced insertions were recorded for abundant cord blood beta clonotypes, with no such pattern in memory repertoires.

The sequenced sample was memory (CD45RO+) T cells sorted from blood. The clonotype originates from a woman younger than 30 in good health. The rearrangement joins TRBV5-5 to TRBJ2-7, with 8 bases aligning to TRBD1. This CDR3 reads CASSRGQGGIGEQYF. For the CDR3, the DNA is TGTGCCAGCAGCCGTGGACAGGGAGGTATCGGCGAGCAGTACTTC.